These 14 T cell receptor beta chains originate from one sample sequenced in a study of blood T cell repertoires in COVID-19. The protocol was immunoSEQ multiplex PCR, while the TCRdb copy is restricted to in-frame clones and leaves out a portion. The sample lists approximately 160,000 clones, over 85% occurring once. The sample consisted of peripheral blood. These receptors were taken from a woman aged 55-70 years with COVID-19, enrolled during active disease.

CDR3 region: CASSYFAPRDGYTF. CDR3 DNA: TGTGCCAGCAGTTACTTCGCTCCCAGGGATGGCTACACCTTC. J is TRBJ1-2 and V is TRBV6-2 or TRBV6-3, with D perhaps TRBD1 (5 bases). The CDR3 has 14 residues. V lost 1 base, J lost 6 bases, and 12 bases lay in between. CDR1 MNHEY and CDR2 SVGEGT come from the germline V gene.

V usage is TRBV7-2 and J usage is TRBJ1-2; 9 positions agree with TRBD1. Germline V CDR1 and CDR2: SGHTA, FQGNSA. The junction had 6 bases not matched to a gene; V was cut back by 5 bases and J by 2 bases. The CDR3 covers 15 residues. The chain's CDR3 is CASSHNRGRNYGYTF. The CDR3, as DNA: TGTGCCAGCAGCCATAACAGGGGGCGAAACTATGGCTACACCTTC. Filled out from reference TRBV7-2 and TRBJ1-2, the complete variable domain reads GAGVSQSPSNKVTEKGKDVELRCDPISGHTALYWYRQSLGQGLEFLIYFQGNSAPDKSGLPSDRFSAERTGGSVSTLTIQRTQQEDSAVYLCASSHNRGRNYGYTFGSGTRLTVV.

The chain carries TRBV5-1 and TRBJ2-2, with 8 bases fitting TRBD1. V was pared by 4 bases and J by 6 bases, with 8 bases of the junction left unmatched. CDR3 length: 15 amino acids. Germline loops: CDR1 SGHRS, CDR2 YFSETQ. The CDR3 sequence is CASSRTGTSSGELFF. The DNA for the CDR3 is TGCGCCAGCAGCCGGACAGGGACATCTTCCGGGGAGCTGTTTTTT.

V usage is TRBV4-1 and J usage is TRBJ1-2; TRBD1 agrees at 7 bases. Germline V lookup: CDR1 MGHRA, CDR2 YSYEKL. J was trimmed by 5 bases and V by 3 bases; bases with no gene match: 6. The CDR3 runs to 14 residues. In nucleotides, the CDR3 is TGCGCCAGCAGCCAGATACAGGGGATTTATGGCTACACCTTC. Amino acid sequence: CASSQIQGIYGYTF.

The chain recombines TRBV7-2 with TRBJ1-2; 7 bases line up with TRBD1. The CDR3 length is 15 residues. V gave up 5 bases and J gave up 2 bases; unmatched junction bases: 8. CDR1 and CDR2 from the germline V gene are SGHTA and FQGNSA. CDR3 nucleotide sequence: TGTGCCAGCAGCGTGGGACAGTCGGAGAACTATGGCTACACCTTC. Translating gives CASSVGQSENYGYTF.

V gene TRBV6-5 combines with J gene TRBJ1-1; D may be TRBD1 (6 bases). Germline V gene data show CDR1 as MNHEY and CDR2 as SVGAGI. The CDR3 is 15 residues long. V shed 8 bases and J shed 2 bases, with 18 bases lying between them. CDR3 DNA: TGTGCCAGCCAGCCGCTTCGGGACACCAACACTGAAGCTTTCTTT. This codes for CASQPLRDTNTEAFF.

The chain links TRBV6-1 to TRBJ1-1, with 9 bases aligning to TRBD1. Germline CDR1 MNHNS, CDR2 SASEGT. The V gene end was trimmed by 2 bases and the J gene end by 8 bases; junction bases not matched to a gene: 9. The CDR3 contains 15 residues. The CDR3 DNA sequence: TGTGCCAGCAGTGAACCGGACAGGGGCGGTGGGGAAGCTTTCTTT. Amino acids: CASSEPDRGGGEAFF.

V is TRBV6-5 and J is TRBJ1-3, with a possible D match to TRBD1 (5 bases). The germline V and J ends were trimmed by 9 bases and 5 bases, with 14 bases remaining between them. CDR1 MNHEY and CDR2 SVGAGI come from the germline V gene. The CDR3 is 13 amino acids. The CDR3 spells CASRQSDRNTIYF. The CDR3 DNA reads TGTGCCAGTCGACAGTCCGATAGAAACACCATATATTTT.

The V call is TRBV6-5, the J call TRBJ2-3, with 8 bases fitting TRBD1. The CDR3 has 14 residues. V lost 5 bases, J lost 5 bases, and 6 bases stayed unmatched. Germline V gene sequence: CDR1 MNHEY, CDR2 SVGAGI. Written as DNA, the CDR3 is TGTGCCAGCAGTACAAGGACAGGGATAGATACGCAGTATTTT. Translation: CASSTRTGIDTQYF.

This chain connects TRBV18 to TRBJ1-2; 9 positions agree with TRBD1. The CDR3 length is 15 residues. Germline-derived CDR1 and CDR2 are KGHSH and LQKENI. V lost 3 bases to trimming and J lost 4 bases; unmatched junction nucleotides: 6. The CDR3 region is CASSPLQGAGYGYTF. The CDR3 bases are TGTGCCAGCTCACCGCTACAGGGGGCAGGCTATGGCTACACCTTC.

The V gene is TRBV18, the J gene TRBJ1-3; D possibly corresponds to TRBD1 (5 bases). The CDR3 has 17 residues. The germline V gene has CDR1 KGHSH and CDR2 LQKENI. Between the trimmed V and J ends, which lost 6 bases and 4 bases, there was a span of 22 bases. CDR3 sequence: CASSPHQQQVGGNTIYF. The CDR3, as DNA: TGTGCCAGCTCTCCCCACCAACAACAGGTTGGGGGAAACACCATATATTTT.

This chain joins TRBV7-9 and TRBJ2-7; TRBD1 matches 9 bases. V lost 3 bases, J lost 0 bases, and 6 bases stayed unmatched. The CDR3 spans 16 residues. Per germline, CDR1 SEHNR and CDR2 FQNEAQ (reference sequence). CDR3 protein: CASSFRQGGVSYEQYF. Written as DNA, the CDR3 is TGTGCCAGCAGCTTCCGACAGGGGGGTGTCTCCTACGAGCAGTACTTC.

J is TRBJ1-6 and V is TRBV20-1, with D possibly TRBD1 on 5 matching bases. Germline-derived CDR1 and CDR2 are DFQATT and SNEGSKA (reference sequence). Trimming shortened V by 3 bases and J by 10 bases, and 16 bases separated the two germline ends. CDR3 length: 14 amino acids. The CDR3 nucleotides are TGCAGTGCTAGTTCGCGGGGAGGGGTCTCACCCCTCCACTTT. Encoded protein: CSASSRGGVSPLHF.

The V gene is TRBV2, the J gene TRBJ1-1; no clear D gene. This CDR3 spans 15 amino acids. With 6 bases removed from V and 0 bases from J, the gap between germline ends came to 14 bases. CDR1 and CDR2 from the germline V gene are SNHLY and FYNNEI. CDR3 in amino acids: CASSAFPGVNTEAFF. For the CDR3, the DNA is TGTGCCAGCAGCGCTTTCCCCGGGGTGAACACTGAAGCTTTCTTT. Combining the CDR3 with reference TRBV2 and TRBJ1-1 gives the whole variable domain EPEVTQTPSHQVTQMGQEVILRCVPISNHLYFYWYRQILGQKVEFLVSFYNNEISEKSEIFDDQFSVERPDGSNFTLKIRSTKLEDSAMYFCASSAFPGVNTEAFFGQGTRLTVV.